The present T cell receptor (beta chain) was sequenced within a study of cytomegalovirus exposure and HLA in healthy donors. Losses at the gene ends were 1 base for V and 2 bases for J; bases not matched to a gene: 6. The CDR3 sequence is 16 residues long. Germline CDR1 reads SGHAT; CDR2 reads FQNNGV. For this clone: What it binds is unknown.

The study, taken as a whole, reports: In a later analysis, common viral pathogens appeared linked to several of the most significant clusters.

It was with 60 Vbeta and 13 Jbeta primers that the PCR ran. Libraries were prepared by immunoSEQ multiplex PCR; TCRdb keeps only in-frame clonotypes and omits some of them. The sample has about 190,000 clones; roughly 75% are singletons. This clonotype originated in a man between 25 and 39 years old in good health and CMV-seropositive. Sequenced material: PBMCs. The chain links TRBV11-2 to TRBJ2-7; TRBD2 agrees at 9 bases. In DNA, the CDR3 is TGTGCCAGCAGCTTAGCTCTAGCGGGGCCCACCTACGAGCAGTACTTC. It yields the protein CASSLALAGPTYEQYF.